This TCR beta chain was observed in a study of a mutant IDH1 vaccine in newly diagnosed glioma (dated by TCRdb to the early 2020s). Regarding the complete study: Vaccination started 4-6 weeks after radiotherapy alone, or was given together with temozolomide cycles in the groups whose treatment included chemotherapy. The roughly 30 treated patients were roughly 62% male and roughly 40% female, with a mean age of roughly 42 years. Before enrollment, most patients had been given radiochemotherapy with temozolomide as standard therapy, while the rest had received either radiotherapy alone or temozolomide alone. The week-35 safety follow-up was designated visit V12, and the week-47 end of study was designated visit V13. Peripheral blood was drawn at six visits: V03 (baseline), V05, V07, V10, V12 and V13. Longitudinal TCRB deep sequencing was performed for approximately 24 treated patients wherever samples were available for exploratory analyses.

Sample time point, as interpreted from the label and publication: week 35, safety follow-up. A 20-mer mutant IDH1 peptide at 300 micrograms in Montanide made up each vaccine dose, which was injected subcutaneously together with topical imiquimod. Eight vaccinations were administered to patients in weeks 1, 3, 5, 7, 11, 15, 19 and 23, corresponding to visits V03 through V10. Newly diagnosed WHO grade 3 or 4 IDH1-mutant astrocytomas showing loss of nuclear ATRX were present in the donors. The samples were drawn from NOA16, a multicentre, single-arm, open-label phase I trial in Germany that tested a mutant IDH1 peptide vaccine in humans for the first time. Genomic DNA for TCRB sequencing was extracted from EDTA blood using the DNeasy Blood and Tissue Kit. Receptor amplification or capture employed the immunoSEQ multiplex PCR assay. The hsTCRB Kit was used according to the manufacturer's protocol to amplify rearranged TCR beta chain sequences. Sequencing of TCRB libraries was carried out on an Illumina MiSeq. The authors processed their data as follows. The kit vendor's proprietary platform handled demultiplexing, trimming and gene mapping. The table comes from immuneACCESS by way of TCRdb, which keeps in-frame sequences with V and J called. Part of the clones is missing from these tables; in studies checked, under half for an unresolved V gene and the rest for unknown reasons. That table supplies the V and J calls and clone size; D and trimming were determined from the DNA. The sample table holds around 70,000 clones, of which roughly 84% were seen once. The top ten constitute about 12% of the sample.

In regard to this clone: Its recognized antigen is unknown. Base qualities are missing; no much larger clone stands one base away.

The germline V gene specifies SGHRS as CDR1 and YFSETQ as CDR2. Here V drops 1 base and J drops 5 bases, and the junction holds 6 bases not matched to any gene. From the cysteine through the phenylalanine, the CDR3 covers 15 amino acids. Only CDR3 DNA is held: 45 bases, read in frame from base 1. Broad study findings and their caveats: Immune responses induced by the vaccine were seen in approximately 92% of patients across multiple MHC alleles. It was noted by the authors that analyses of patient blood samples could not be reproduced owing to sample limitations. Selection of PBMC samples for TCRB deep sequencing was based on availability. Pseudoprogression seemed to be unrelated to changes in the top peripheral T cell clonotypes found by TCRB sequencing.

This sequence was found in a man in his late teens or twenties with glioma. The chain uses TRBV5-1 and TRBJ1-5; TRBD1 fits 7 bases in the junction. Specimen: PBMCs, collected from a glioma patient whose treatment included an IDH1 peptide vaccine. The DNA reads as follows: TGCGCCAGCAGCTTGACTACAGGGGTGCATCAGCCCCAGCATTTT. It specifies CASSLTTGVHQPQHF.